Shown below are 15 T cell receptor beta chains from a single sample sequenced in a study of blood T cell repertoires in COVID-19. The table came from immunoSEQ multiplex PCR; TCRdb's copy has only in-frame clones and leaves some out. Of tens of thousands of clones in the sample, roughly nine tenths were seen once. Material for sequencing was peripheral blood. All receptors derive from a man aged 45-65 years with COVID-19, enrolled during active disease.

The rearrangement joins TRBV27 to TRBJ2-2; 7 bases match TRBD2. This CDR3 has 16 residues. Germline lookup yields CDR1 MNHEY and CDR2 SMNVEV (reference sequence). J gave up 7 bases and V 2 bases, and 10 bases lay outside the gene matches. The CDR3: CASSLQGLSRGGELFF. DNA for the CDR3: TGTGCCAGCAGTTTACAGGGACTATCTCGGGGCGGGGAGCTGTTTTTT.

The chain links TRBV5-4 to TRBJ1-1; D not resolved. This CDR3 comprises 13 residues. Germline V gene data show CDR1 as SGHNT and CDR2 as YYREEE (reference sequence). V was shortened by 2 bases and J by 1 base, with 6 bases between the two germline ends. CDR3 nucleotide sequence: TGTGCCAGCAGCTTCCCACAGAACACTGAAGCTTTCTTT. It encodes CASSFPQNTEAFF.

This chain uses TRBV4-1 with TRBJ1-2; TRBD1 matches at 9 bases. Germline CDR1 MGHRA, CDR2 YSYEKL. The J segment lost 4 bases and the V segment lost 0 bases, leaving 9 bases of the junction unmatched. The CDR3 spans 17 residues. The CDR3 DNA reads TGCGCCAGCAGCCAAGATGGGACAGGGAAAGGAGGCTATGGCTACACCTTC. It yields the protein CASSQDGTGKGGYGYTF.

The chain links TRBV14 to TRBJ2-2; 8 nucleotides agree with TRBD1. CDR3 length: 14 amino acids. V shed 6 bases and J 8 bases; nucleotides not matched to a gene: 8. The germline V gene has CDR1 SGHDN and CDR2 FVKESK. The CDR3 coding sequence is TGTGCCAGCAGTCCGCAGGGGGCGACGGGGGAGCTGTTTTTT. Its translation is CASSPQGATGELFF.

V usage is TRBV3-1 (or the pseudogene TRBV3-2) and J usage is TRBJ1-6; D remains unclear. The germline CDR1 and CDR2 sequences are LGHDT and YNNKEL (reference sequence). This CDR3 comprises 15 residues. Trimming stripped 6 bases from V and 0 bases from J, with 9 bases between. DNA of the CDR3: TGTGCCAGCAGTGGAACGGGCTCCTATAATTCACCCCTCCACTTT. It codes for CASSGTGSYNSPLHF.

This chain joins TRBV5-1 and TRBJ1-2, with 8 bases aligning to TRBD1. Per germline, CDR1 SGHRS and CDR2 YFSETQ. The CDR3 is made up of 16 amino acids. V shed 0 bases and J 1 base; nucleotides not matched to a gene: 5. CDR3: CASSLGQGARNYGYTF. CDR3 DNA sequence: TGCGCCAGCAGCTTGGGGCAGGGGGCGCGTAACTATGGCTACACCTTC.

The rearrangement joins TRBV24-1 to TRBJ2-3; no reliable D call. Germline CDR1 KGHDR, CDR2 SFDVKD. This CDR3 region has 14 residues. Trimming removed 3 bases at V and 1 base at J, with 7 bases between. This CDR3 is CATSDTRGTDTQYF. For the CDR3, the DNA is TGTGCCACCAGTGATACCCGCGGCACAGATACGCAGTATTTT.

The chain carries TRBV5-1 and TRBJ2-2; a possible D gene is TRBD1 (6 bases). Germline V gives CDR1 SGHRS, CDR2 YFSETQ. CDR3 length equals 17 residues. The V gene lost 0 bases and the J gene lost 3 bases, with 15 bases spanning the gap. DNA for the CDR3: TGCGCCAGCAGCTTGGGGACAGCCTCACGAGACACCGGGGAGCTGTTTTTT. It specifies CASSLGTASRDTGELFF.

The chain couples TRBV7-2 to TRBJ2-2; D is possibly TRBD2 (5 bases). The CDR3 runs 14 residues. Between the trimmed V and J ends, which lost 5 bases and 7 bases, there was a span of 14 bases. Germline V gene sequence: CDR1 SGHTA, CDR2 FQGNSA. CDR3 amino acids: CASSGSGKGGELFF. The DNA for the CDR3 is TGTGCCAGCAGCGGGTCCGGGAAGGGCGGGGAGCTGTTTTTT.

V is TRBV19 and J is TRBJ2-1; 7 positions agree with TRBD2. Germline CDR1 is LNHDA and CDR2 is SQIVND (reference sequence). The CDR3 is 15 amino acids. The V and J ends lost 6 bases and 7 bases, in that order; junction bases with no gene match: 12. CDR3 bases: TGTGCCAGTAGCGACGGTAGCGGGTTAGGTAATGAGCAGTTCTTC. It codes for CASSDGSGLGNEQFF.

The V gene is TRBV5-4, the J gene TRBJ1-2; TRBD1 might be the D (6 bases). Germline V gene sequence: CDR1 SGHNT, CDR2 YYREEE (reference sequence). The CDR3 totals 15 residues. V dropped 3 bases and J dropped 3 bases, with 15 bases sitting between them. CDR3: CASSSARGADYGYTF. CDR3 DNA: TGTGCCAGCAGCTCCGCGCGGGGGGCGGACTATGGCTACACCTTC.

V is TRBV7-2 and J is TRBJ1-1, with 9 bases fitting TRBD1. The CDR3 totals 15 residues. After removal of 4 bases from V and 0 bases from J, the junction contained 3 bases not matched to a gene. Germline assignment: CDR1 SGHTA and CDR2 FQGNSA. DNA of the CDR3: TGTGCCAGCAGCTCGACAGGGGGGATGAACACTGAAGCTTTCTTT. It specifies CASSSTGGMNTEAFF. The entire variable domain, with the rest obtained from reference TRBV7-2 and TRBJ1-1, is as follows: GAGVSQSPSNKVTEKGKDVELRCDPISGHTALYWYRQSLGQGLEFLIYFQGNSAPDKSGLPSDRFSAERTGGSVSTLTIQRTQQEDSAVYLCASSSTGGMNTEAFFGQGTRLTVV.

V is TRBV5-5 and J is TRBJ2-7; the match to TRBD1 covers 9 bases. Trimming cost V 3 bases and J 1 base; bases outside gene matches: 2. This CDR3 region has 14 residues. Per germline, CDR1 SGHKS and CDR2 YYEKEE (reference sequence). CDR3 in DNA: TGTGCCAGCAGCTGGGGACAGGGTTCCTACGAGCAGTACTTC. Translating it yields CASSWGQGSYEQYF. The full variable domain, its missing parts supplied by reference TRBV5-5 and TRBJ2-7, is DAGVTQSPTHLIKTRGQQVTLRCSPISGHKSVSWYQQVLGQGPQFIFQYYEKEERGRGNFPDRFSARQFPNYSSELNVNALLLGDSALYLCASSWGQGSYEQYFGPGTRLTVT.

J is TRBJ2-7 and V is TRBV5-3; 12 nucleotides agree with TRBD2. TRBV5-3 is designated an ORF whose function remains uncertain. The junction had 5 bases not matched to a gene; V was cut back by 1 base and J by 0 bases. The CDR3 has 17 amino acids. CDR3 sequence reads: CARSLRTSGISSYEQYF. For the CDR3, the DNA is TGTGCCAGAAGCTTGCGGACTAGCGGGATTAGCTCCTACGAGCAGTACTTC.

The chain joins TRBV30 to TRBJ2-2; tentative D call: TRBD1 (5 bases). CDR1 and CDR2 from the germline V gene are GTSNPN and SVGIG (reference sequence). The V end lost 7 bases, the J end lost 0 bases, and 12 bases lay between the germline ends. The CDR3 is 14 residues long. The DNA of the CDR3 is TGTGCCTACCAGGACACCGCGAACACCGGGGAGCTGTTTTTT. Translation gives CAYQDTANTGELFF.